Shown below are 3 T cell receptor beta chains from a single sample sequenced in a study of shared clonotypes between healthy human individuals. TCRdb's copy holds only in-frame clones and misses some; the assay was immunoSEQ multiplex PCR. The data hold a few million clones, with approximately 95% observed a single time. Sequencing used naive CD4+ T cells from PBMCs. As to subset: CD45RA+ positively selected. The receptor set was obtained from a man younger than 30 in good health. Some clones in this sample may be carry-over from other donors' samples.

The J gene is TRBJ2-6, the V gene TRBV7-3, with a tentative D call TRBD2 (6 bases). Germline V gives CDR1 SGHTA, CDR2 FQGTGA. This CDR3 has 14 residues. Trimming left V 11 bases short and J 2 bases short, with 13 bases between. The CDR3 loop reads CAGGKLAGANVLTF. The CDR3 DNA is TGTGCCGGAGGGAAATTGGCTGGGGCCAACGTCCTGACTTTC.

The chain carries TRBV7-3 and TRBJ2-2; D unresolved. Trimming left V 1 base short and J 5 bases short, with 8 bases between. This CDR3 contains 14 residues. Germline values: CDR1 SGHTA, CDR2 FQGTGA. The CDR3 coding sequence is TGTGCCAGCAGCTTAAATATGGTGACCGGGGAGCTGTTTTTT. Its protein is CASSLNMVTGELFF.

The CDR3 spells CASSLHQPGQGTDEQFF. The CDR3 DNA follows: TGTGCCAGCTCACTACATCAACCGGGACAGGGTACCGATGAGCAGTTCTTC. The chain combines TRBV18 with TRBJ2-1, with 9 bases lining up with TRBD1. J was trimmed by 8 bases and V by 4 bases; bases with no gene match: 15. The CDR3 is 17 residues long. Germline CDR1 is KGHSH and CDR2 is LQKENI.